The 22 T cell receptor beta chains below come from one sample, sequenced in a study of shared clonotypes between healthy human individuals. The method was immunoSEQ multiplex PCR; TCRdb's version includes in-frame clones alone and lacks a portion of them. This table has 800,000 to 1,200,000 clones, about 84% appearing once. The sample was memory CD4+ T cells from PBMCs. Noted subset: CD45RA-negative fraction. These receptors all come from a man aged 18 to 29 in good health. Some clones in this sample may be carry-over from other donors' samples.

In the case of this clone: Relative to the germline gene, one junction end is altered; a read error may explain this. The chain employs TRBV30 and TRBJ1-3; tentative D call: TRBD1 (6 bases). From germline, CDR1 is GTSNPN and CDR2 SVGIG (reference sequence). The CDR3 contains 15 residues. Here the CDR3 reads CAWSVTGRRGNTVYF. As DNA, the CDR3 is TGTGCCTGGAGTGTAACAGGGAGGAGAGGAAACACCGTATATTTT.

The V and J genes are TRBV6-1 and TRBJ2-5; the match to TRBD2 covers 9 bases. Per the germline V gene, CDR1 is MNHNS and CDR2 is SASEGT. V trimming: 7 bases; J trimming: 5 bases; junction bases outside the gene matches: 8. This CDR3 is built from 14 residues. The CDR3 DNA reads TGTGCCAGCACCCCACTAGCGGGCGGCGAGACCCAGTACTTC. Amino acid sequence: CASTPLAGGETQYF.

This clone was found once. The gene calls are TRBV6-1 and TRBJ1-4, with a weak D call TRBD1 (5 bases). Trimming stripped 6 bases from V and 4 bases from J, with 15 bases between. Germline assignment: CDR1 MNHNS and CDR2 SASEGT. The CDR3 spans 15 residues. The CDR3 DNA reads TGTGCCAGCAGCCTTATGGGGGGTGATAATGAAAAACTGTTTTTT. Translation gives CASSLMGGDNEKLFF.

The rearrangement uses TRBV11-2 and TRBJ1-2; the D gene is possibly TRBD1 (6 bases). Germline loops: CDR1 SGHAT, CDR2 FQNNGV. Trimming took 4 bases from V and 3 from J, leaving 15 bases between them. There are 15 residues in the CDR3. This chain's CDR3 is CASSSRTEHYYGYTF. CDR3 DNA sequence: TGTGCCAGCAGCTCAAGGACAGAGCATTACTATGGCTACACCTTC.

This clone has just one count. The V gene is TRBV4-1, the J gene TRBJ2-3; D gene uncertain. CDR3 length: 12 amino acids. Germline lookup yields CDR1 MGHRA and CDR2 YSYEKL. Between the trimmed V and J ends, which lost 3 bases and 4 bases, there was a span of 5 bases. The CDR3 region has the DNA TGCGCCAGCAGCCACCGTCCAGATACGCAGTATTTT. It specifies CASSHRPDTQYF.

In this sample, this clone turned up once. The genes are TRBV28 and TRBJ1-4; a weak D match, TRBD1 (5 bases). The V and J ends lost 6 bases and 12 bases respectively, with 17 bases between them. The CDR3 runs 13 residues. CDR1 and CDR2 (germline): MDHEN, SYDVKM. Written as DNA, the CDR3 is TGTGCCAGCAGGGAGGGGACGGCGGGTGAACTGTTTTTT. Amino acid sequence: CASREGTAGELFF.

About this clone: Other DNA variants within this sample encode the same CDR3. V usage is TRBV28 and J usage is TRBJ2-7, with D unresolved. V was trimmed by 1 base and J by 3 bases, leaving 4 bases between them. The CDR3 has 12 residues. Per germline, CDR1 MDHEN and CDR2 SYDVKM. The CDR3 DNA sequence: TGTGCCAGCAGTTTATCGGGCTACGAGCAGTACTTC. Protein sequence: CASSLSGYEQYF.

This clone was detected only a few times. CDR3 sequence reads: CASRTGTSPPSTDTQYF. In nucleotides, the CDR3 is TGTGCCAGCAGAACCGGGACTAGCCCTCCTAGCACAGATACGCAGTATTTT. The rearrangement uses TRBV2 and TRBJ2-3; 9 bases align to TRBD2. With 6 bases clipped from V and 0 bases from J, the junction kept 10 bases outside the gene matches. CDR1 is SNHLY, CDR2 FYNNEI, per germline. The CDR3 totals 17 residues.

The chain employs TRBV7-8 and TRBJ1-1; no clear D gene. Per germline, CDR1 SGHVS and CDR2 FQNEAQ. The CDR3 spans 13 residues. V was cut by 5 bases and J by 6 bases, with 13 bases left in between. The chain's CDR3 is CASSPQGFSEAFF. CDR3 nucleotide sequence: TGTGCCAGCAGCCCCCAAGGGTTCTCTGAAGCTTTCTTT. Looking up the rest from reference TRBV7-8 and TRBJ1-1 gives the full variable domain: GAGVSQSPRYKVAKRGQDVALRCDPISGHVSLFWYQQALGQGPEFLTYFQNEAQLDKSGLPSDRFFAERPEGSVSTLKIQRTQQEDSAVYLCASSPQGFSEAFFGQGTRLTVV.

The chain links TRBV2 to TRBJ2-7; 10 bases fit TRBD2. The germline V gene has CDR1 SNHLY and CDR2 FYNNEI. The CDR3 loop spans 14 amino acids. The ends lost 5 bases at V and 3 bases at J; junction bases unmatched: 4. The CDR3 here is CASSRLAGYYEQYF. CDR3 DNA sequence: TGTGCCAGCAGTCGACTAGCGGGTTACTACGAGCAGTACTTC.

The chain has TRBV6-5 and TRBJ1-2; TRBD1 agrees at 8 bases. The CDR3 contains 13 residues. Trimming at V came to 6 bases and at J to 5 bases, leaving 5 bases not matched to a gene. Germline-derived CDR1 and CDR2 are MNHEY and SVGAGI. CDR3 sequence reads: CASSRTGPYGYTF. CDR3 nucleotides: TGTGCCAGCAGCCGGACAGGGCCGTATGGCTACACCTTC.

The V and J genes are TRBV19 and TRBJ2-5, with a weak D call TRBD2 (7 bases). The germline V and J ends were trimmed by 2 bases and 4 bases, with 11 bases remaining between them. Per germline, CDR1 LNHDA and CDR2 SQIVND (reference sequence). The CDR3 sequence is 14 residues long. The CDR3 coding sequence is TGTGCCAGTAGTATAACAGGGAGGGGAGAGACCCAGTACTTC. Amino acid sequence: CASSITGRGETQYF.

The chain links TRBV10-3 to TRBJ1-2; the D gene is possibly TRBD1 (6 bases). The CDR3 consists of 15 residues. Germline V lookup: CDR1 ENHRY, CDR2 SYGVKD. V was pared by 10 bases and J by 4 bases, with 22 bases between. Here the CDR3 reads CATTGQPTKAYGYTF. The CDR3 coding sequence is TGTGCCACCACAGGACAGCCAACAAAGGCCTATGGCTACACCTTC.

The chain couples TRBV13 to TRBJ2-5; D remains unclear. Trimming left V 1 base short and J 4 bases short, with 10 bases between. CDR1 and CDR2 from the germline V gene are PRHDT and FYEKMQ (reference sequence). The CDR3 spans 14 residues. Here the CDR3 DNA reads TGTGCCAGCAGCTTAGACCGCCGGGCAGAGACCCAGTACTTC. It translates to CASSLDRRAETQYF. The full variable domain, rest sourced from reference TRBV13 and TRBJ2-5, is AAGVIQSPRHLIKEKRETATLKCYPIPRHDTVYWYQQGPGQDPQFLISFYEKMQSDKGSIPDRFSAQQFSDYHSELNMSSLELGDSALYFCASSLDRRAETQYFGPGTRLLVL.

The J gene is TRBJ2-6, the V gene TRBV28; tentative D call: TRBD1 (6 bases). Trimming left V 4 bases short and J 2 bases short, with 9 bases between. Germline V CDR1 and CDR2: MDHEN, SYDVKM. This CDR3 has 15 amino acids. The CDR3 nucleotides read TGTGCCAGCAGTTACAGGGTAGCTGGGGCCAACGTCCTGACTTTC. Its translation: CASSYRVAGANVLTF.

In regard to this clone: Other DNA sequences within the sample encode an identical CDR3. The rearrangement joins TRBV18 to TRBJ1-1; unclear D gene. V gave up 2 bases and J gave up 5 bases, with 9 bases separating them. The CDR3 is 13 amino acids. Germline CDR1 is KGHSH and CDR2 is LQKENI. The CDR3, as DNA: TGTGCCAGCTCACCAGGGAGTGGGACTGAAGCTTTCTTT. It yields the protein CASSPGSGTEAFF.

The chain uses TRBV27 and TRBJ2-3, with a weak D call TRBD1 (6 bases). From germline, CDR1 is MNHEY and CDR2 SMNVEV (reference sequence). The CDR3 contains 15 residues. V shed 7 bases and J shed 8 bases, with 22 bases lying between them. CDR3 region: CASTKTPGAGGTQYF. The DNA for the CDR3 is TGTGCCAGCACTAAAACTCCAGGGGCAGGAGGTACGCAGTATTTT.

In DNA form, the CDR3 reads TGTGCCAGCAGTGGATACAGGGAGAAACAGACCCAGTACTTC. Protein product: CASSGYREKQTQYF. The chain couples TRBV6-1 to TRBJ2-5, with D tentatively TRBD1 (6 bases). Trimming took off 4 bases at V and 6 bases at J, with 15 bases between the two ends. The CDR3 extends over 14 amino acids. Looked up from germline, CDR1 is MNHNS and CDR2 is SASEGT.

This chain connects TRBV6-5 to TRBJ2-1, with 7 bases matching TRBD2. This CDR3 region has 16 residues. Germline CDR1 is MNHEY and CDR2 is SVGAGI. V lost 5 bases and J lost 5; bases outside the gene matches: 12. The CDR3 spells CASSHWGLAEHNEQFF. The DNA of the CDR3 is TGTGCCAGCAGTCACTGGGGTCTAGCGGAGCACAATGAGCAGTTCTTC.

Details on this clone: This likely traces to a read error, being one base from a far larger clone. The rearrangement links TRBV7-2 to TRBJ2-7; D is unresolved. V lost 2 bases and J lost 0, with 8 bases in between. CDR1 is SGHTA and CDR2 is FQGNSA in the germline V gene. The CDR3 is made up of 14 amino acids. CDR3 sequence: CASSLYESSYEQYF. Written as DNA, the CDR3 is TGTGCCAGCAGCTTATACGAGAGCTCCTACGAGCAGTACTTC.

The chain combines TRBV9 with TRBJ1-5; D call uncertain. CDR1 and CDR2 (germline): SGDLS, YYNGEE. V gave up 3 bases and J gave up 6 bases, with 13 bases separating them. The CDR3 is made up of 14 amino acids. CDR3 residues: CASSDSGAGQPQHF. The CDR3 nucleotides read TGTGCCAGCAGCGACTCGGGAGCGGGTCAGCCCCAGCATTTT. Based on the CDR3 plus reference TRBV9 and TRBJ1-5, the full variable domain is DSGVTQTPKHLITATGQRVTLRCSPRSGDLSVYWYQQSLDQGLQFLIQYYNGEERAKGNILERFSAQQFPDLHSELNLSSLELGDSALYFCASSDSGAGQPQHFGDGTRLSIL.

The chain couples TRBV4-1 to TRBJ2-6, with 10 positions matching TRBD2. Germline assignment: CDR1 MGHRA and CDR2 YSYEKL. V lost 2 bases to trimming and J lost 1 base; unmatched junction nucleotides: 5. This CDR3 comprises 18 residues. For the CDR3, the DNA is TGCGCCAGCAGCCAAACCGGGACTAGCGCATCTGGGGCCAACGTCCTGACTTTC. It yields the protein CASSQTGTSASGANVLTF.